Below are 30 T cell receptor beta chains sequenced from a single sample in a study of PD-1 blockade in classical Hodgkin lymphoma. All patients experienced relapse after autologous stem cell transplantation, and brentuximab vedotin exposure was variable. Measured with immunoSEQ multiplex PCR; TCRdb has only the in-frame clones, and not every one. Of roughly 14,000 clones listed, roughly two thirds are singletons. The specimen comprised peripheral blood mononuclear cells (PBMCs), sampled at baseline. The receptor set was obtained from a human donor with classical Hodgkin lymphoma.

The chain carries TRBV5-6 and TRBJ2-3; no clear D gene. CDR1 is SGHDT and CDR2 is YYEEEE in the germline V gene. The CDR3 covers 15 residues. The V end lost 0 bases, the J end lost 0 bases, and 8 bases lay between the germline ends. CDR3 residues: CASSLEQYSTDTQYF. In DNA, the CDR3 is TGTGCCAGCAGCTTGGAGCAGTATAGCACAGATACGCAGTATTTT.

This chain uses TRBV7-8 with TRBJ2-3, with D possibly TRBD1 on 5 matching bases. The germline V gene has CDR1 SGHVS and CDR2 FQNEAQ. The ends were cut back, 5 bases at V and 4 bases at J, with 13 bases in the middle. CDR3 length: 14 residues. In DNA form, the CDR3 reads TGTGCCAGCAGCCCCATGGGGCAGGCAGATACGCAGTATTTT. This gives the protein CASSPMGQADTQYF.

This chain connects TRBV11-1 to TRBJ1-5; 7 bases map to TRBD1. V was pared by 5 bases and J by 6 bases, with 13 bases of the junction left unmatched. The CDR3 loop spans 16 amino acids. Per the germline V gene, CDR1 is SGHAT and CDR2 is FQDESV (reference sequence). Here the CDR3 reads CASSAPGRQGRQPQHF. DNA of the CDR3: TGTGCCAGCAGCGCACCAGGGAGACAGGGTCGTCAGCCCCAGCATTTT. The full variable domain, in which reference TRBV11-1 and TRBJ1-5 provide the parts outside the CDR3, is EAEVAQSPRYKITEKSQAVAFWCDPISGHATLYWYRQILGQGPELLVQFQDESVVDDSQLPKDRFSAERLKGVDSTLKIQPAELGDSAMYLCASSAPGRQGRQPQHFGDGTRLSIL.

The chain carries TRBV9 and TRBJ1-1; possibly TRBD1 for D (5 bases). Germline V CDR1 and CDR2: SGDLS, YYNGEE. V lost 6 bases to trimming and J lost 1 base, with 13 bases between them. The CDR3 spans 14 residues. CDR3 DNA sequence: TGTGCCAGCAACGGACTGGGGCAGAACACTGAAGCTTTCTTT. Translating it yields CASNGLGQNTEAFF.

This chain uses TRBV5-3 with TRBJ1-3; D is uncertain. TRBV5-3 is treated as an ORF (open reading frame) with a function not yet certain. This CDR3 region has 14 residues. V gave up 3 bases and J gave up 5 bases, with 12 bases separating them. The CDR3 region is CARSSRTTRNTIYF. In DNA, the CDR3 is TGTGCCAGAAGCTCCAGGACCACTCGAAACACCATATATTTT.

This clone was seen a single time. This chain connects TRBV18 to TRBJ1-4; TRBD1 is a possible D gene (5 bases). From germline, CDR1 is KGHSH and CDR2 LQKENI. The CDR3 is 14 amino acids. The V end lost 6 bases, the J end lost 3 bases, and 11 bases lay between the germline ends. CDR3 residues: CASSRQNSNEKLFF. In DNA form, the CDR3 reads TGTGCCAGCTCGCGACAGAATTCTAATGAAAAACTGTTTTTT.

V and J are TRBV19 and TRBJ1-1, with 7 bases fitting TRBD1. V dropped 10 bases and J dropped 10; count of bases not matched to a gene: 6. Per germline, CDR1 LNHDA and CDR2 SQIVND (reference sequence). The CDR3 totals 10 residues. The CDR3 sequence is CAKTGCRAFF. CDR3 DNA sequence: TGTGCCAAGACAGGGTGTCGAGCTTTCTTT.

V gene TRBV27 combines with J gene TRBJ2-7; 8 bases agree with TRBD2. V dropped 6 bases and J dropped 0; count of bases not matched to a gene: 10. This CDR3 contains 16 residues. CDR1 MNHEY and CDR2 SMNVEV come from the germline V gene (reference sequence). The DNA of the CDR3 is TGTGCCAGCAGCCCGAGGGCGGGAGGACCCTCCTACGAGCAGTACTTC. It is translated as CASSPRAGGPSYEQYF.

V and J are TRBV15 and TRBJ2-7, with 11 nucleotides matching TRBD2. Germline V gene sequence: CDR1 LNHNV, CDR2 YYDKDF (reference sequence). The CDR3 loop spans 14 amino acids. The V segment lost 7 bases and the J segment 3 bases; nucleotides outside the gene matches: 5. The CDR3 sequence is CATNEGLADYEQYF. The CDR3 DNA reads as TGTGCCACCAACGAGGGACTAGCGGACTACGAGCAGTACTTC. The full variable domain, completed using reference TRBV15 and TRBJ2-7, is DAMVIQNPRYQVTQFGKPVTLSCSQTLNHNVMYWYQQKSSQAPKLLFHYYDKDFNNEADTPDNFQSRRPNTSFCFLDIRSPGLGDTAMYLCATNEGLADYEQYFGPGTRLTVT.

This clone was detected only a few times. The chain has TRBV4-1 and TRBJ2-7; 7 positions agree with TRBD1. CDR1 is MGHRA and CDR2 is YSYEKL in the germline V gene. V was clipped by 0 bases and J by 12 bases; unmatched bases: 14. This CDR3 region has 15 residues. The CDR3 bases are TGCGCCAGCAGCCAAGATTCCAGGGGGAAGGAGGAGTTGTACTTC. Its protein is CASSQDSRGKEELYF.

The CDR3 here is CASSPDMAPLYGYTF. Here the CDR3 DNA reads TGTGCCAGCAGTCCCGATATGGCGCCTCTCTATGGCTACACCTTC. This chain connects TRBV6-6 to TRBJ1-2; the D is unclear. V was clipped by 5 bases and J by 4 bases, with 17 bases between them. The germline V gene has CDR1 MNHNY and CDR2 SVGAGI (reference sequence). CDR3 length: 15 residues.

The chain recombines TRBV2 with TRBJ2-3; tentatively, D is TRBD1 (5 bases). The CDR3 sequence is 15 residues long. Trimming removed 8 bases from V and 4 bases from J, with 19 bases in between. Germline-derived CDR1 and CDR2 are SNHLY and FYNNEI. The CDR3 is CASEWAGNEADTQYF. CDR3 coding DNA: TGTGCCAGCGAGTGGGCAGGGAATGAAGCAGATACGCAGTATTTT.

The rearrangement links TRBV21-1 to TRBJ2-1; the table's D call, TRBD2, has no DNA check behind it. TRBV21-1 is an annotated pseudogene. This CDR3 spans 15 amino acids. The CDR3 nucleotides are TGTGCCAGCAGCAACGTAGCGGGCCCCTACAATGAGCAGTTCTTC. This gives the protein CASSNVAGPYNEQFF.

Regarding this clone: An end of the junction does not agree with germline; a read error may underlie this. The chain joins TRBV6-5 to TRBJ1-1; a possible D gene is TRBD1 (6 bases). The CDR3 extends over 15 amino acids. The V gene's germline CDR1 is MNHEY and CDR2 SVGAGI. The CDR3 bases are TGCGCCAGCAGTGTTTGGCAGGGGTCGAACACTGAAGCTTTCTTT. The encoded protein is CASSVWQGSNTEAFF.

The chain uses TRBV29-1 and TRBJ1-5; D not resolved. The V and J ends lost 4 bases and 1 base respectively, with 8 bases between them. Germline CDR1 SQVTM, CDR2 ANQGSEA. The CDR3 has 13 amino acids. The CDR3 loop reads CSVVGSSNQPQHF. The CDR3 region has the DNA TGCAGCGTTGTGGGGTCGAGCAATCAGCCCCAGCATTTT. Drawing the rest from reference TRBV29-1 and TRBJ1-5, the complete variable domain is SAVISQKPSRDICQRGTSLTIQCQVDSQVTMMFWYRQQPGQSLTLIATANQGSEATYESGFVIDKFPISRPNLTFSTLTVSNMSPEDSSIYLCSVVGSSNQPQHFGDGTRLSIL.

The V call is TRBV29-1, the J call TRBJ2-7; tentatively, D is TRBD1 (5 bases). Trimming left V 6 bases short and J 5 bases short, with 23 bases between. Germline assignment: CDR1 SQVTM and CDR2 ANQGSEA. The CDR3 sequence is 15 residues long. The CDR3 DNA reads TGCAGCGTGGACACACCTAACTCTCCTACCCACGAGCAGTACTTC. Protein product: CSVDTPNSPTHEQYF.

The CDR3 DNA reads as TGTGCCAGCAGTTACTCGCAACAGGCACACGAAAAACTGTTTTTT. This encodes CASSYSQQAHEKLFF. The chain couples TRBV6-5 to TRBJ1-4; possibly TRBD1 for D (5 bases). This CDR3 is 15 amino acids long. Trimming cost V 0 bases and J 8 bases, with 13 bases left between them. Germline V gene data show CDR1 as MNHEY and CDR2 as SVGAGI.

The chain links TRBV7-2 to TRBJ2-7; maybe TRBD2 (6 bases). V lost 6 bases to trimming and J lost 3 bases, with 12 bases between them. CDR1 SGHTA and CDR2 FQGNSA come from the germline V gene. CDR3 length: 13 amino acids. This CDR3 is CASSTSSGYEQYF. CDR3 nucleotide sequence: TGTGCCAGCAGTACTAGCAGCGGCTACGAGCAGTACTTC.

A note on this clone: One end of the junction is discordant with germline, which a read error may explain. The sample carries other DNA sequences with the same CDR3. The chain uses TRBV4-1 and TRBJ2-1; TRBD1 or TRBD2 may be the D gene (5 bases each). The germline V gene has CDR1 MGHRA and CDR2 YSYEKL. CDR3 length: 16 amino acids. DNA of the CDR3: TGCGCCAGCAGTCAAGATGTCCAGGGAGCCTACAATGAGCAGTTCTTC. The encoded protein is CASSQDVQGAYNEQFF.

The chain couples TRBV5-1 to TRBJ1-1, with D unresolved. The CDR3 covers 13 residues. Germline assignment: CDR1 SGHRS and CDR2 YFSETQ. Between the trimmed V and J ends, which lost 2 bases and 2 bases, there was a span of 7 bases. The chain's CDR3 is CASSFTGNTEAFF. The DNA of the CDR3 is TGCGCCAGCAGCTTTACGGGCAACACTGAAGCTTTCTTT.

This clone was found a few times. A far bigger clonotype differs at one base, so this is likely a read error. The chain combines TRBV4-2 with TRBJ1-5; no firm D call. The CDR3 has 15 residues. From germline, CDR1 is LGHNA and CDR2 YNFKEQ. V lost 3 bases and J lost 0, with 9 bases in between. The CDR3 here is CASSHAFNSNQPQHF. Written as DNA, the CDR3 is TGTGCCAGCAGCCACGCCTTCAATAGCAATCAGCCCCAGCATTTT.

This clone was seen only a few times. The rearrangement joins TRBV9 to TRBJ2-7, with 8 bases matching TRBD2. The CDR3 length is 14 residues. The V and J ends lost 4 bases and 6 bases, in that order; junction bases with no gene match: 9. Germline loops: CDR1 SGDLS, CDR2 YYNGEE. As DNA, the CDR3 is TGTGCCAGCAGCAAGGGACTAGAACCCCTCGAGCAGTACTTC. Residues: CASSKGLEPLEQYF.

This chain joins TRBV7-3 and TRBJ2-7, with no clear D. Germline CDR1 reads SGHTA; CDR2 reads FQGTGA. The CDR3 sequence is 14 residues long. V was clipped by 6 bases and J by 3 bases, with 15 bases between them. The CDR3 sequence: CASSPSRSLYEQYF. CDR3 bases: TGTGCCAGCAGTCCCAGTAGGTCCCTCTACGAGCAGTACTTC.

This clone is deemed medium-sized. The CDR3 loop is CASSLKTGGNQPQHF. CDR3 DNA sequence: TGTGCCAGCAGTTTAAAGACAGGGGGCAATCAGCCCCAGCATTTT. The chain uses TRBV27 and TRBJ1-5; 8 bases map to TRBD1. CDR3 length equals 15 residues. Germline CDR1 is MNHEY and CDR2 is SMNVEV (reference sequence). The ends lost 2 bases at V and 2 bases at J; junction bases unmatched: 2.

This clone was seen only once. One end of the junction does not line up with germline, which may come from a read error. The genes are TRBV7-7 and TRBJ2-1, with D unresolved. This CDR3 comprises 16 residues. Germline-derived CDR1 and CDR2 are SSHAT and FNYEAQ (reference sequence). The CDR3 protein is CASSLAARSSYNEQFF. Here the CDR3 DNA reads TGTGCTAGCAGCTTAGCCGCGAGGAGCTCCTACAATGAGCAGTTCTTC.

The chain has TRBV29-1 and TRBJ2-5, with D perhaps given as TRBD1 or TRBD2 (5 bases each). Trimming removed 3 bases from V and 0 bases from J, with 11 bases in between. This CDR3 comprises 14 residues. Germline V gives CDR1 SQVTM, CDR2 ANQGSEA. In DNA, the CDR3 is TGCAGCGTTGAGGGACCGGGCGACCAAGAGACCCAGTACTTC. This gives the protein CSVEGPGDQETQYF.

The chain couples TRBV7-8 to TRBJ2-7; tentative D call: TRBD2 (6 bases). The CDR3 contains 16 residues. The V gene's germline CDR1 is SGHVS and CDR2 FQNEAQ. The V and J ends lost 0 bases and 2 bases respectively, with 14 bases between them. CDR3 protein: CASSLAASAATYEQYF. Here the CDR3 DNA reads TGTGCCAGCAGCTTAGCGGCTAGCGCGGCTACCTACGAGCAGTACTTC.

The chain carries TRBV6-5 and TRBJ2-1, with 15 positions matching TRBD2. The V gene end was trimmed by 6 bases and the J gene end by 9 bases; junction bases not matched to a gene: 6. The CDR3 is 15 residues long. Per the germline V gene, CDR1 is MNHEY and CDR2 is SVGAGI. CDR3 nucleotide sequence: TGTGCCAGCAGACCCGGGACTAGCGGGAGGACTGAGCAGTTCTTC. Its protein is CASRPGTSGRTEQFF.

The rearrangement links TRBV9 to TRBJ2-7, with D perhaps matching TRBD2 (6 bases). The CDR3 totals 15 residues. Germline CDR1 and CDR2: SGDLS and YYNGEE. Trimming cost V 0 bases and J 0 bases, with 10 bases left between them. CDR3 nucleotides: TGTGCCAGCAGCGTAGCGGGTAGCGGCTCCTACGAGCAGTACTTC. It yields the protein CASSVAGSGSYEQYF.

The gene calls are TRBV13 and TRBJ1-5, with D possibly being TRBD1 (5 bases). Trimming shortened V by 5 bases and J by 3 bases, and 14 bases separated the two germline ends. Germline CDR1 PRHDT, CDR2 FYEKMQ (reference sequence). The CDR3 is 15 amino acids. The CDR3 loop is CASSRGSGVNQPQHF. CDR3 DNA sequence: TGTGCCAGCAGCCGGGGGAGCGGGGTCAATCAGCCCCAGCATTTT.